This T cell receptor (beta chain) derives from a study of siplizumab effects on memory and regulatory T cells (dated by TCRdb to between 2017 and 2020). Study-wide context: The study looked at the effect of siplizumab, an anti-CD2 antibody, on alloreactive T-cell subsets in allogeneic mixed lymphocyte reactions made from human PBMCs.

Sorted unstimulated T cells and proliferating T cells recovered from mixed lymphocyte reactions underwent TCRbeta CDR3 sequencing. Fresh whole blood from roughly ten HLA-typed healthy donors served as the source for isolating PBMCs. To map where alloreactive clones came from, CD4+ non-regulatory T cells in the unstimulated state were FACS-sorted. With respect to this clone: The specificity of this receptor is unknown. No clone much larger than this one lies a single base away; base qualities are absent.

Overall study outcomes, separate from this receptor: Siplizumab significantly reduced the cumulative frequency of alloreactive sequences traceable to unstimulated CD4+ memory T cells. The suppressive function of proliferating Tregs from siplizumab cultures was not functionally confirmed. A naive or memory phenotype could not be assigned to roughly 75-95% of proliferating CD4+ or CD8+ clones. Unstimulated naive T cells appeared more diverse than memory T cells, and naive cells seemed to contribute substantially to the alloresponse. Because sequences at frequencies below about 10^-5 were poorly captured, only a minor fraction of alloreactive clones could be mapped back to unstimulated subsets. Among mappable alloreactive CD4+ clones, the Treg-derived fraction averaged 68.8% with siplizumab versus around 29% in control reactions.

The receptor library was made with the immunoSEQ multiplex PCR assay. The deep sequencing platform assayed about 10^5 TCR templates per sample. Genomic DNA extracted from sorted T cells was used for TCRbeta CDR3 sequencing. Processing in the source paper ran as follows. The R programming language was used for the clonal analysis of the TCRbeta CDR3 data. Comparing unstimulated samples against CFSE-low samples taken after the reaction was how alloreactive CD4+ and CD8+ clones were defined. Alloreactive CD4+ clones were assigned to regulatory or non-regulatory origin by matching sequences to sorted unstimulated Treg and non-Treg repertoires. TCRdb obtained this table from immuneACCESS and retained in-frame rearrangements with V and J assigned. These tables miss some clones; where compared with another copy, unresolved V genes account for less than half of the shortfall, and the remainder is unexplained. The DNA was the basis for D and trimming; V, J and clone size are from that table. This sample is represented by approximately 100,000 clones; approximately 92% of them were singletons. The leading ten clones occupy 0.16% of the sample.

Sequenced sample: non-Treg CD4+ T cells sorted from blood. The cell subset or site label on this specimen signifies: FACS-sorted unstimulated CD4+ non-regulatory T cells. This TCR was recovered from a human donor in good health.

This receptor carries the CDR3 CASTQMGSTDTQYF. The base sequence is TGTGCCAGCACCCAAATGGGGAGCACAGATACGCAGTATTTT. The rearranged chain carries TRBV7-2 and TRBJ2-3, with the D gene not clear enough to name. The CDR3 measures 14 amino acids from cysteine to phenylalanine. The DNA shown is the 42-base CDR3, in frame from base 1. V loses 7 bases, J loses 0 bases, and the germline ends lie 11 bases apart. Based on the germline V gene, the CDR1 and CDR2 sequences are SGHTA and FQGNSA. With the portions outside the CDR3 filled from the reference TRBV7-2 and TRBJ2-3 genes, the complete variable region becomes GAGVSQSPSNKVTEKGKDVELRCDPISGHTALYWYRQSLGQGLEFLIYFQGNSAPDKSGLPSDRFSAERTGGSVSTLTIQRTQQEDSAVYLCASTQMGSTDTQYFGPGTRLTVL.